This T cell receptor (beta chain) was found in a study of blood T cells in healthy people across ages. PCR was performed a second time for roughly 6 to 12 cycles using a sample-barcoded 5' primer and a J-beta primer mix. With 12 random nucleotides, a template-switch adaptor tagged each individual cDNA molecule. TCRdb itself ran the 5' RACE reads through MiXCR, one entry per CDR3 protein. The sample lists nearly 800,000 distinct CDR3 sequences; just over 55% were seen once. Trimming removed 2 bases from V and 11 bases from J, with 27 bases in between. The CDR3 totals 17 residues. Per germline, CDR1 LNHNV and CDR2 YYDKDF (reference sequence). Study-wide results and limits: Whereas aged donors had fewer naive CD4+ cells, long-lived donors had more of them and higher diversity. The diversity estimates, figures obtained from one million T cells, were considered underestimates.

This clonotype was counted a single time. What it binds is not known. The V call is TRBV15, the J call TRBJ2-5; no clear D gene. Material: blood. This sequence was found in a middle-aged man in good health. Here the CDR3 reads CATSRKLRTQLHNEQYF. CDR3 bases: TGTGCCACCAGCAGAAAACTTAGGACGCAGCTCCACAATGAGCAGTACTTC.